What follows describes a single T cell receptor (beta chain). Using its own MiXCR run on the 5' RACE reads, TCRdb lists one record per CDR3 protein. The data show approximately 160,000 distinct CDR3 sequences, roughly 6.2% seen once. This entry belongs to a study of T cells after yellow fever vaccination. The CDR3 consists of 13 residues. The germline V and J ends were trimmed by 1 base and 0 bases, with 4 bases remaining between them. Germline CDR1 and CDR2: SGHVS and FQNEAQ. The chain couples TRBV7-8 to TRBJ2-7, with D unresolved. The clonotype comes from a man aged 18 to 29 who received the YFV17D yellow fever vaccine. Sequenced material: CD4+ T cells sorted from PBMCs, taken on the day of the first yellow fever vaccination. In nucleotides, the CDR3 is TGTGCCAGCAGCTTAGACCCCTCCTACGAGCAGTACGTC. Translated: CASSLDPSYEQYV.